The 22 T cell receptor beta chains reported below all come from one sample, sequenced in a study of post-analysis software for immune sequencing data. The library was made from cDNA and included unique molecular identifiers. TCRdb re-analysed the PCR reads in MiXCR, keeping a single row per CDR3 protein. The sample holds almost 700,000 distinct CDR3 sequences, around 60% seen once. Antigens of these TCRs are unknown. Notes on the study in general: TRBV segments more frequent in patients than in controls numbered several and included TRBV5-6, TRBV5-1 and TRBV20-1.

Material for sequencing was blood. The receptors originated from a girl aged 2-10 years with multiple sclerosis.

This clonotype was seen more than once but under ten times. CDR3 nucleotide sequence: TGTGCCAGCAGCCCCCGGGGCAGGGTTAACACTGAAGCTTTCTTT. Encoded protein: CASSPRGRVNTEAFF. The chain uses TRBV7-9 and TRBJ1-1; D possibly corresponds to TRBD1 (5 bases). Germline loops: CDR1 SEHNR, CDR2 FQNEAQ (reference sequence). The CDR3 extends over 15 amino acids. V was trimmed by 5 bases and J by 2 bases, leaving 15 bases between them.

The J gene is TRBJ1-4, the V gene TRBV4-1; D may be TRBD1 (5 bases). The CDR3 has 17 residues. The V end lost 0 bases, the J end lost 6 bases, and 17 bases lay between the germline ends. CDR1 and CDR2 (germline): MGHRA, YSYEKL. CDR3 bases: TGCGCCAGCAGCCAAGAGCCAGGCAATCTGGGGGATGAAAAACTGTTTTTT. This translates into CASSQEPGNLGDEKLFF.

V and J are TRBV4-2 and TRBJ1-1, with D unclear. The germline V gene has CDR1 LGHNA and CDR2 YNFKEQ. The CDR3 is 13 amino acids. V gave up 5 bases and J gave up 3 bases, with 10 bases separating them. For the CDR3, the DNA is TGTGCCAGCAGCGTAGCGAGGGACACTGAAGCTTTCTTT. As protein: CASSVARDTEAFF.

This chain uses TRBV9 with TRBJ2-1, with 12 bases matching TRBD2. The trim removed 4 bases at V and 5 bases at J, leaving 7 bases unmatched. The germline CDR1 and CDR2 sequences are SGDLS and YYNGEE. There are 16 residues in the CDR3. CDR3 bases: TGTGCCAGCAGCTTACGACTAGCGGGAGACAACAATGAGCAGTTCTTC. Its translation: CASSLRLAGDNNEQFF.

The V gene is TRBV7-9, the J gene TRBJ2-1; 12 bases align to TRBD2. The CDR3 length is 16 residues. V shed 1 base, J shed 5 bases, and the junction held 3 bases outside the gene matches. Germline assignment: CDR1 SEHNR and CDR2 FQNEAQ (reference sequence). The CDR3, as DNA: TGTGCCAGCAGCTTAGTCGCTAGCGGGGGGGACAATGAGCAGTTCTTC. This translates into CASSLVASGGDNEQFF. Using reference TRBV7-9 and TRBJ2-1 for the parts outside the CDR3, the full variable domain is DTGVSQNPRHKITKRGQNVTFRCDPISEHNRLYWYRQTLGQGPEFLTYFQNEAQLEKSRLLSDRFSAERPKGSFSTLEIQRTEQGDSAMYLCASSLVASGGDNEQFFGPGTRLTVL.

The chain uses TRBV29-1 and TRBJ2-5; 11 nucleotides line up with TRBD2. The DNA end is a closer match to TRBJ2-7, so the J assignment may be wrong. The CDR3 spans 14 residues. Germline V gene lookup returns CDR1 SQVTM and CDR2 ANQGSEA. DNA for the CDR3: TGCAGCGTCGCCGGACTAGCGGGTTTTGGCGAGCAGTACTTC. Translating it yields CSVAGLAGFGEQYF.

This chain joins TRBV7-6 and TRBJ2-1; 8 bases line up with TRBD1. CDR3 length equals 19 residues. From germline, CDR1 is SGHVS and CDR2 FNYEAQ. Trimming removed 1 base from V and 5 bases from J; junction bases left unmatched: 16. The chain's CDR3 is CASSLEHRGISLVDNEQFF. The DNA for the CDR3 is TGTGCCAGCAGCTTAGAGCACAGGGGGATTAGCCTAGTCGACAATGAGCAGTTCTTC.

V is TRBV12-3 or TRBV12-4 and J is TRBJ1-2; D may be TRBD1 (5 bases). V was trimmed by 2 bases and J by 8 bases, leaving 15 bases between them. The CDR3 has 14 residues. DNA of the CDR3: TGTGCCAGCAGTTTAATGAGGGGACGGGAAGGCTACACCTTC. Its translation: CASSLMRGREGYTF.

This chain uses TRBV12-3 or TRBV12-4 with TRBJ1-6; 7 positions agree with TRBD1. The CDR3 length is 15 residues. J gave up 8 bases and V 3 bases, and 7 bases lay outside the gene matches. This CDR3 reads CASSFLGGAHSPLHF. DNA of the CDR3: TGTGCCAGCAGTTTTTTAGGGGGCGCCCATTCACCCCTCCACTTT.

CDR3 region: CSARDWQSFAYEQFF. The DNA for the CDR3 is TGCAGTGCTAGAGATTGGCAGAGTTTTGCCTATGAGCAGTTCTTC. V usage is TRBV20-1 and J usage is TRBJ2-1; D unclear. CDR1 and CDR2 (germline): DFQATT, SNEGSKA (reference sequence). V lost 0 bases and J 8 bases, leaving 17 bases between the germline ends. This CDR3 has 15 amino acids.

This clonotype was recorded a few times. The chain uses TRBV4-3 and TRBJ2-1, with D maybe TRBD2 (6 bases). Trimming removed 1 base from V and 3 bases from J, with 13 bases in between. The CDR3 consists of 16 residues. From germline, CDR1 is LGHNA and CDR2 YSLEER. In DNA, the CDR3 is TGCGCCAGCAGCCAAGTTCCCGGGACTTTCTACAATGAGCAGTTCTTC. This gives the protein CASSQVPGTFYNEQFF.

This clonotype was seen more than once but under ten times. The J gene is TRBJ2-1, the V gene TRBV5-5, with a weak D call TRBD2 (6 bases). V was pared by 0 bases and J by 3 bases, with 10 bases between. Germline V gives CDR1 SGHKS, CDR2 YYEKEE (reference sequence). The CDR3 is 15 amino acids. This CDR3 reads CASSLVAGYYNEQFF. CDR3 sequence (DNA): TGTGCCAGCAGCTTGGTGGCGGGGTACTACAATGAGCAGTTCTTC.

This clonotype was counted once. The gene calls are TRBV27 and TRBJ2-2, with D perhaps TRBD1 (6 bases). The CDR3 is 15 residues long. Trimming pared 6 bases from V and 2 bases from J, leaving 13 bases between. Germline V gene lookup returns CDR1 MNHEY and CDR2 SMNVEV (reference sequence). In nucleotides, the CDR3 is TGTGCCAGCAGCCACAGACAGGATAACACCGGGGAGCTGTTTTTT. Translating gives CASSHRQDNTGELFF.

The chain links TRBV5-1 to TRBJ2-2; perhaps D is TRBD1 or TRBD2 (5 bases each). The V gene's germline CDR1 is SGHRS and CDR2 YFSETQ. The CDR3 spans 18 residues. V shed 0 bases and J shed 5 bases, with 20 bases lying between them. The CDR3 sequence is CASSLAVPGRDGTGELFF. CDR3 nucleotides: TGCGCCAGCAGCTTGGCCGTACCCGGAAGGGACGGGACCGGGGAGCTGTTTTTT.

The chain joins TRBV6-6 to TRBJ2-1, with unresolved D. Trimming took 5 bases from V and 6 from J, leaving 5 bases between them. This CDR3 region has 11 residues. Germline loops: CDR1 MNHNY, CDR2 SVGAGI (reference sequence). The chain's CDR3 is CASSTTNEQFF. The CDR3 nucleotides read TGTGCCAGCAGTACGACCAATGAGCAGTTCTTC.

This clonotype occurred a few times. This sequence joins TRBV27 and TRBJ1-2; 8 bases line up with TRBD1. CDR1 is MNHEY and CDR2 is SMNVEV in the germline V gene (reference sequence). J was trimmed by 8 bases and V by 6 bases; bases with no gene match: 8. There are 13 residues in the CDR3. The CDR3 region is CASSKDRAGGYTF. DNA for the CDR3: TGTGCCAGCAGCAAGGACAGGGCGGGCGGCTACACCTTC.

This clonotype was counted only a few times. V and J are TRBV29-1 and TRBJ2-7; TRBD2 matches at 13 bases. The ends lost 0 bases at V and 7 bases at J; junction bases unmatched: 6. The germline V gene encodes CDR1 SQVTM and CDR2 ANQGSEA. This CDR3 comprises 15 residues. Here the CDR3 reads CSVEDAGLAGDEQYF. CDR3 bases: TGCAGCGTTGAAGACGCAGGACTAGCGGGAGATGAGCAGTACTTC.

This clonotype was seen a few times. V is TRBV7-2 and J is TRBJ2-1; TRBD1 or TRBD2 may be the D gene (5 bases each). The germline gives CDR1 SGHTA, CDR2 FQGNSA. This CDR3 has 16 residues. Trimming removed 1 base from V and 6 bases from J, with 16 bases in between. CDR3 DNA: TGTGCCAGCAGCTTAGTGGGGGTCTTTGGTTTCAATGAGCAGTTCTTC. It translates to CASSLVGVFGFNEQFF. The whole variable domain, filled in from reference TRBV7-2 and TRBJ2-1, reads GAGVSQSPSNKVTEKGKDVELRCDPISGHTALYWYRQSLGQGLEFLIYFQGNSAPDKSGLPSDRFSAERTGGSVSTLTIQRTQQEDSAVYLCASSLVGVFGFNEQFFGPGTRLTVL.

The CDR3 DNA reads TGTGCCAGCAGCTTATTGGGTCTTCTCTCCGAGCAGTACTTC. Amino acid sequence: CASSLLGLLSEQYF. The chain carries TRBV11-2 and TRBJ2-4; D is undetermined. With the DNA end fitting TRBJ2-7 better, the J assignment may be wrong. This CDR3 comprises 14 residues. The germline CDR1 and CDR2 sequences are SGHAT and FQNNGV.

This rearrangement joins TRBV18 to TRBJ2-5; D may be TRBD1 or TRBD2 (5 bases each). V was cut by 3 bases and J by 5 bases, with 10 bases left in between. This CDR3 comprises 13 residues. CDR1 is KGHSH and CDR2 is LQKENI in the germline V gene. CDR3 amino acids: CASSPGEVETQYF. The DNA of the CDR3 is TGTGCCAGCTCACCGGGGGAAGTGGAGACCCAGTACTTC.

This chain connects TRBV10-2 to TRBJ2-7; the match to TRBD1 covers 7 bases. The CDR3 spans 15 residues. CDR1 is WSHSY, CDR2 SAAADI, per germline. Trimming took 5 bases from V and 0 from J; bases not matched to a gene: 7. The chain's CDR3 is CASSKIQGSSYEQYF. The CDR3 DNA follows: TGCGCCAGCAGTAAAATACAGGGGTCCTCCTACGAGCAGTACTTC.

This clonotype has a handful of counts. The rearrangement joins TRBV7-8 to TRBJ2-3; D is possibly TRBD1 (6 bases). Per germline, CDR1 SGHVS and CDR2 FQNEAQ. The CDR3 extends over 17 amino acids. The V gene lost 2 bases and the J gene lost 1 base, with 16 bases spanning the gap. CDR3 sequence reads: CASSLSGGQGGTDTQYF. CDR3 coding DNA: TGTGCCAGCAGCTTAAGTGGGGGACAAGGAGGCACAGATACGCAGTATTTT.